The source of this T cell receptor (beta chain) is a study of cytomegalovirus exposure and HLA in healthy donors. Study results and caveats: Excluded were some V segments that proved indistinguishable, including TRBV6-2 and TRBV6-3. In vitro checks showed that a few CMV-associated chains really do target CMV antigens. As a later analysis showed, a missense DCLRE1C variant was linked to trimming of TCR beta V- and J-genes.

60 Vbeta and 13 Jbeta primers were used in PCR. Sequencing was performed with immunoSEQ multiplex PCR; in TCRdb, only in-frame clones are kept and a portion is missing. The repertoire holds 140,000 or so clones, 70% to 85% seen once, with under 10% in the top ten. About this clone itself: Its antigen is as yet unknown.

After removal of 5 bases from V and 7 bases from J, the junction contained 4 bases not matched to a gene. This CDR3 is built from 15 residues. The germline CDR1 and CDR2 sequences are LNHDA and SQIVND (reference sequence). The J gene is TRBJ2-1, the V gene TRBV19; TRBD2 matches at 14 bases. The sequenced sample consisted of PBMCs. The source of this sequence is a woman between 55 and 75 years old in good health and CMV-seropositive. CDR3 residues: CASSVGLAGVNEQFF. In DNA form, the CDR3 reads TGTGCCAGTAGTGTGGGACTAGCGGGAGTGAATGAGCAGTTCTTC.